Listed below are T cell receptor beta chains from one sample, sequenced in a study of blood T cell repertoires in COVID-19. Assay used: immunoSEQ multiplex PCR; TCRdb lists only in-frame clones, some missing. Counted here are some 130,000 clones, around 79% occurring once; the ten biggest clones make up under 4.5%. Sequenced sample: peripheral blood. Receptors were obtained from a man between 60 and 70 years old with acute or convalescent COVID-19. Each CDR3 is given with its conserved first and last residue. Clone size is shown for a subset of rows, as once, few, many or a class of expanded clone.

TRBV20-1	few	CSASRIDEQYF
TRBV6-5	once	CASSTGSYETEAFF
TRBV7-9	.	CASSSQGEIIPQYF
TRBV27	.	CASNAGEGTGELFF
TRBV12-3/TRBV12-4	once	CASMTIMNTEAFF
TRBV5-5	few	CASRGREASYEQYF
TRBV27	.	CASSLRQGTYEQYF
TRBV7-9	.	CASSLAPGGGYTF
TRBV19	.	CASSTTGNYGYTF
TRBV29-1	.	CSVTLLAGSSYEQYF
TRBV18	.	CASSQLRDRGYEQYF
TRBV7-9	.	CASSLMGGVSYNEQFF
TRBV16	.	CASSQSRQGIGTNEKLFF
TRBV3-1/TRBV3-2	.	CASSQDPGFGAHF
TRBV5-5	.	CASSSDRQGALYGYTF
TRBV6-5	.	CATGTGASPLHF
TRBV6-2/TRBV6-3	.	CASSPRTSGRGETQYF
TRBV20-1	once	CSASPGQGVNGYTF
TRBV6-5	.	CASSLQGARDSPLHF
TRBV6-5	.	CASSAGGPGNTIYF
TRBV5-4	.	CASSLGGASAGEQYF
TRBV6-5	.	CASSQLAGGYNEQFF
TRBV5-4	.	CASSPGGSYEQYF
TRBV7-9	.	CASHQREGLNEQFF
TRBV21-1	.	CASSTRTSGGGDF
TRBV3-1/TRBV3-2	.	CASSSLNSPLHF
TRBV9	few	CASSVSDRYYGYTF
TRBV20-1	.	CSARLDTEAFF
TRBV19	once	CASSPSRTGELFF
TRBV5-1	.	CASTLSGTTDTQYF
TRBV28	.	CASRIRTVDPNQPQHF
TRBV5-5	.	CASSPQGANTEAFF
TRBV2	few	CASRPGTSPYNEQFF
TRBV6-2/TRBV6-3	.	CASSYPTSGGDNEQFF
TRBV5-1	once	CASRWDTSGTEAFF
TRBV28	.	CASSFQVPYEQYF
TRBV27	.	CASSLVPGFNQPQHF
TRBV6-5	.	CASSWDMKYGYTF
TRBV5-6	once	CASSPGEIRLGGTEAFF
TRBV4-2	.	CASSLLGTVPDTEAFF
TRBV7-2	.	CASSPQGFSQYEKLFF
TRBV7-3	.	CASGLSGNTGELFF
TRBV6-6	.	CASLGSGSHEQYF
TRBV3-1/TRBV3-2	.	CASSQLRGLAGVGDTQYF
TRBV6-5	few	CASRETGMGIQYF
TRBV6-5	.	CASSWSGSEAETQYF
TRBV24-1	.	CATSDSRTVRNTIYF
TRBV7-6	.	CASSLGELAPDTQYF
TRBV4-2	.	CASSLSADRRHSNQPQHF
TRBV30	.	CARDAGAGTNEQYF
TRBV29-1	.	CSVDGGAADTQYF
TRBV27	few	CASRTRDRGLWEQFF